The present T cell receptor (beta chain) was sequenced within a study of early T cells in non-severe SARS-CoV-2 infection. Study summary: Sequenced bulk RNA came from whole blood that was unsorted, and chains were unpaired.

The CDR3 consists of 12 residues. The germline gives CDR1 SGHTA, CDR2 FQGNSA. Trimming stripped 3 bases from V and 4 bases from J, with 5 bases between. Attachment of unique molecular identifiers was made to individual cDNA molecules. TCRdb re-called the 5' RACE reads with MiXCR, one entry per CDR3 protein. The data hold some 35,000 distinct CDR3 sequences, with less than 7.5% observed a single time. Findings of the study overall: Matching results from VDJdb favored anti-spike CD8 responses, leaving private and CD4 specificities undetected.

With regard to this clonotype: The antigen is unknown.

This clonotype was obtained from an adult who was a healthcare worker with PCR-confirmed SARS-CoV-2 infection or an uninfected control (not recorded which). The chain has TRBV7-2 and TRBJ2-3; D is unclear. The sample here was whole blood, taken at baseline. The CDR3 sequence: CASSLMADTQYF. In DNA, the CDR3 is TGTGCCAGCAGCTTGATGGCAGATACGCAGTATTTT.